A selection of T cell receptor beta chains follows, all from one sample in a study of OX40 agonist ivuxolimab in advanced cancers. The method was immunoSEQ multiplex PCR; TCRdb's version includes in-frame clones alone and lacks a portion of them. The data contain tens of thousands of clones, around 86% of them singletons. Material: CD4+ or CD8+ T cells sorted from blood, obtained in a trial of the OX40 agonist ivuxolimab. Receptors originate from an adult with an advanced solid tumor such as melanoma, head and neck, liver or kidney cancer. The CDR3 runs from the conserved cysteine through the conserved F or W. A D gene is named only where the DNA matches it firmly. Expanded clones are given a class, and other clones once, few, many or no size at all.

v_call: TRBV5-6
clone_size: -
j_call: TRBJ2-7
d_call: -
cdr3_nt: TGTGCCAGCAGCTTGGTGGGGTCCTACGAGCAGTACTTC
cdr3_aa: CASSLVGSYEQYF

v_call: TRBV27
clone_size: -
j_call: TRBJ2-7
d_call: -
cdr3_nt: TGTGCCAGCAGTTCCGGGGACTCCTACGAGCAGTACTTC
cdr3_aa: CASSSGDSYEQYF

v_call: TRBV7-2
clone_size: -
j_call: TRBJ1-2
d_call: TRBD1
cdr3_nt: TGTGCCAGCAGCTCACCGAGGGGGACAGGGGCCCACTATGGCTACACCTTC
cdr3_aa: CASSSPRGTGAHYGYTF

v_call: TRBV6-1
clone_size: -
j_call: TRBJ1-1
d_call: TRBD1
cdr3_nt: TGTGCCAGCAGTGAACAACCAGGGGGCGAGACTGAAGCTTTCTTT
cdr3_aa: CASSEQPGGETEAFF

v_call: TRBV6-1
clone_size: -
j_call: TRBJ1-2
d_call: -
cdr3_nt: TGTGCCAGCAGTGAGGTGCCGACCTCGGGCTACACCTTC
cdr3_aa: CASSEVPTSGYTF

v_call: TRBV30
clone_size: -
j_call: TRBJ1-1
d_call: -
cdr3_nt: TGTGCCTGGACATCGCACTTTAACACTGAAGCTTTCTTT
cdr3_aa: CAWTSHFNTEAFF

v_call: TRBV2
clone_size: -
j_call: TRBJ2-5
d_call: TRBD1
cdr3_nt: TGTGCCAGCACCCGACAGGGGGCGTGGGAGACCCAGTACTTC
cdr3_aa: CASTRQGAWETQYF

v_call: TRBV18
clone_size: -
j_call: TRBJ2-5
d_call: -
cdr3_nt: TGTGCCAGCTCACCGTTACAGGGAAAAGAGACCCAGTACTTC
cdr3_aa: CASSPLQGKETQYF

v_call: TRBV5-4
clone_size: -
j_call: TRBJ2-2
d_call: -
cdr3_nt: TGTGCCAGCAGCCCTCGTGGAGGGGCTTTGAACACCGGGGAGCTGTTTTTT
cdr3_aa: CASSPRGGALNTGELFF

v_call: TRBV27
clone_size: once
j_call: TRBJ2-7
d_call: -
cdr3_nt: TGTGCCAGCAGTTTACTGTGGGGTGGGGGCGAGCAGTACTTC
cdr3_aa: CASSLLWGGGEQYF

v_call: TRBV6-1
clone_size: -
j_call: TRBJ1-6
d_call: TRBD1
cdr3_nt: TGTGCCAGCAGTGAATACAGGGGAAGTTCACCCCTCCACTTT
cdr3_aa: CASSEYRGSSPLHF

v_call: TRBV5-4
clone_size: -
j_call: TRBJ1-2
d_call: TRBD1
cdr3_nt: TGTGCCAGCAGCGTGGACAGGGTGGGCTATGGCTACACCTTC
cdr3_aa: CASSVDRVGYGYTF

v_call: TRBV2
clone_size: once
j_call: TRBJ2-1
d_call: -
cdr3_nt: TGTGCCAGCAGTGAGGTTTATGAGCAGTTCTTC
cdr3_aa: CASSEVYEQFF

v_call: TRBV18
clone_size: -
j_call: TRBJ2-5
d_call: -
cdr3_nt: TGTGCCAGCTCACCGCGGCCGCCGGGGTCTAAAGAGACCCAGTACTTC
cdr3_aa: CASSPRPPGSKETQYF

v_call: TRBV10-2
clone_size: -
j_call: TRBJ2-5
d_call: -
cdr3_nt: TGCGCCAGCAGTGGACGGACTGCCCAAGAGACCCAGTACTTC
cdr3_aa: CASSGRTAQETQYF

v_call: TRBV5-6
clone_size: -
j_call: TRBJ2-3
d_call: -
cdr3_nt: TGTGCCAGCAGCCTAGGGGCTAGCAGACCCACAGATACGCAGTATTTT
cdr3_aa: CASSLGASRPTDTQYF

v_call: TRBV11-2
clone_size: -
j_call: TRBJ2-3
d_call: -
cdr3_nt: TGTGCCAGCAGCTCCCAGGGGGGAAATACGCAGTATTTT
cdr3_aa: CASSSQGGNTQYF

v_call: TRBV19
clone_size: -
j_call: TRBJ1-2
d_call: -
cdr3_nt: TGTGCCAGTAGTACCCCCAGGGGATCTAACTATGGCTACACCTTC
cdr3_aa: CASSTPRGSNYGYTF

v_call: TRBV25-1
clone_size: -
j_call: TRBJ1-3
d_call: -
cdr3_nt: TGTGCCAGCAGTGTCTCCAGGGGACCGCTCGGAAACACCATATATTTT
cdr3_aa: CASSVSRGPLGNTIYF

v_call: TRBV29-1
clone_size: -
j_call: TRBJ1-5
d_call: TRBD1
cdr3_nt: TGCAGCGTTGTGGAGGGGGCCGGGGGTCAGCCCCAGCATTTT
cdr3_aa: CSVVEGAGGQPQHF

v_call: TRBV15
clone_size: -
j_call: TRBJ1-2
d_call: TRBD1
cdr3_nt: TGTGCCACCAGCAGTGATCACAGGGGCTATGGCTACACCTTC
cdr3_aa: CATSSDHRGYGYTF

v_call: TRBV5-4
clone_size: -
j_call: TRBJ1-4
d_call: -
cdr3_nt: TGTGCCAGCAGCCCGGGACAAAGGAATGAAAAACTGTTTTTT
cdr3_aa: CASSPGQRNEKLFF

v_call: TRBV19
clone_size: -
j_call: TRBJ2-7
d_call: -
cdr3_nt: TGTGCCAGTAGTGCGGGGTGGATGGGAGAGCAGTACTTC
cdr3_aa: CASSAGWMGEQYF

v_call: TRBV27
clone_size: -
j_call: TRBJ2-2
d_call: -
cdr3_nt: TGTGCCAGCAGTTTCCTCGGAGGCCCCCCGGCCGGGGAGCTGTTTTTT
cdr3_aa: CASSFLGGPPAGELFF

v_call: TRBV7-2
clone_size: -
j_call: TRBJ2-2
d_call: -
cdr3_nt: TGTGCCAGCAGCTTAGTCGGGGCGGCCGGGACCGGGGAGCTGTTTTTT
cdr3_aa: CASSLVGAAGTGELFF

v_call: TRBV18
clone_size: -
j_call: TRBJ1-6
d_call: TRBD1
cdr3_nt: TGTGCCAGCTCACCGGACAGGGATTCACCCCTCCACTTT
cdr3_aa: CASSPDRDSPLHF

v_call: TRBV5-1
clone_size: -
j_call: TRBJ2-1
d_call: TRBD1
cdr3_nt: TGCGCCAGCAGCTTGGGACAGGGTTCCTACAATGAGCAGTTCTTC
cdr3_aa: CASSLGQGSYNEQFF

v_call: TRBV6-7
clone_size: -
j_call: TRBJ1-5
d_call: TRBD1
cdr3_nt: TGTGCCAGCAGGACGACAGGGGAATTATCTTTTAGCAATCAGCCCCAGCATTTT
cdr3_aa: CASRTTGELSFSNQPQHF

v_call: TRBV6-5
clone_size: -
j_call: TRBJ1-1
d_call: -
cdr3_nt: TGTGCCACTTGCCTCAGGAGGAACACTGAAGCTTTCTTT
cdr3_aa: CATCLRRNTEAFF

v_call: TRBV18
clone_size: -
j_call: TRBJ2-1
d_call: TRBD1
cdr3_nt: TGTGCCAGCTCACCCTTCACGGGACAGGGGGCTGGGAATGAGCAGTTCTTC
cdr3_aa: CASSPFTGQGAGNEQFF

v_call: TRBV7-9
clone_size: -
j_call: TRBJ1-2
d_call: TRBD1
cdr3_nt: TGTGCCAGCAGCTGGAGATCAGGGGGCGGCGTAGAATACACCTTC
cdr3_aa: CASSWRSGGGVEYTF

v_call: TRBV7-9
clone_size: -
j_call: TRBJ2-3
d_call: -
cdr3_nt: TGTGCCAGCAGTCCGAGGTGGGATACGCAGTATTTT
cdr3_aa: CASSPRWDTQYF

v_call: TRBV18
clone_size: -
j_call: TRBJ2-4
d_call: -
cdr3_nt: TGTGCCAGCTCACCTAGAAACTTAGCCAAAAACATTCAGTACTTC
cdr3_aa: CASSPRNLAKNIQYF

v_call: TRBV2
clone_size: -
j_call: TRBJ2-5
d_call: TRBD1
cdr3_nt: TGTGCCAGCGAGTATGCCGGGACAGGGGAAGAGACCCAGTACTTC
cdr3_aa: CASEYAGTGEETQYF

v_call: TRBV6-5
clone_size: -
j_call: TRBJ1-4
d_call: -
cdr3_nt: TGTGCCAGCAGCCCGGGTGTCCTGAATGAAAAACTGTTTTTT
cdr3_aa: CASSPGVLNEKLFF

v_call: TRBV5-6
clone_size: -
j_call: TRBJ2-3
d_call: -
cdr3_nt: TGTGCCAGCAGCTTGGTGTCGTCGACAGATACGCAGTATTTT
cdr3_aa: CASSLVSSTDTQYF

v_call: TRBV10-3
clone_size: -
j_call: TRBJ1-5
d_call: -
cdr3_nt: TGTGCCATCGGAGGGGACAGCAATCAGCCCCAGCATTTT
cdr3_aa: CAIGGDSNQPQHF

v_call: TRBV4-1
clone_size: -
j_call: TRBJ2-3
d_call: TRBD2
cdr3_nt: TGCGCCAGCAGCCCTAGGAGGACTAGCTCTAGCACAGATACGCAGTATTTT
cdr3_aa: CASSPRRTSSSTDTQYF

v_call: TRBV9
clone_size: once
j_call: TRBJ2-6
d_call: -
cdr3_nt: TGTGCCAGCAGCGTCGGTGGTAGGATCTCTGGGGCCAACGTCCTGACTTTC
cdr3_aa: CASSVGGRISGANVLTF

v_call: TRBV14
clone_size: -
j_call: TRBJ1-4
d_call: -
cdr3_nt: TGTGCCAGCAGCCAGGGACGTTGGGGGTTTAATGAAAAACTGTTTTTT
cdr3_aa: CASSQGRWGFNEKLFF

v_call: TRBV11-2
clone_size: once
j_call: TRBJ2-1
d_call: TRBD1
cdr3_nt: TGTGCCAGCAGCCGATTTGAAACAGGGGGCACTGAGCAGTTCTTC
cdr3_aa: CASSRFETGGTEQFF

v_call: TRBV7-2
clone_size: -
j_call: TRBJ1-2
d_call: TRBD1
cdr3_nt: TGTGCCAGCAGCTTTGATGACAGGGTTAACTATGGCTACACCTTC
cdr3_aa: CASSFDDRVNYGYTF

v_call: TRBV5-4
clone_size: -
j_call: TRBJ2-3
d_call: TRBD2
cdr3_nt: TGTGCCAGCAGCTCCAGCGGGGGGGCCGCAGATACGCAGTATTTT
cdr3_aa: CASSSSGGAADTQYF

v_call: TRBV6-6
clone_size: -
j_call: TRBJ2-7
d_call: -
cdr3_nt: TGTGCCAGCAGTTACTCTAGGCGTAGGGCCGAGCAGTACTTC
cdr3_aa: CASSYSRRRAEQYF

v_call: TRBV6-1
clone_size: once
j_call: TRBJ2-1
d_call: -
cdr3_nt: TGTGCCAGCAGTGCCCCCTTGGGGGTGGGCAATGAGCAGTTCTTC
cdr3_aa: CASSAPLGVGNEQFF

v_call: TRBV7-3
clone_size: -
j_call: TRBJ2-2
d_call: TRBD2
cdr3_nt: TGTGCCAGCAGCGAGACTAGCCTAAACACCGGGGAGCTGTTTTTT
cdr3_aa: CASSETSLNTGELFF

v_call: TRBV4-1
clone_size: -
j_call: TRBJ1-1
d_call: -
cdr3_nt: TGCGCCAGCAGCCAAGACTATGGTCCCACTGAAGCTTTCTTT
cdr3_aa: CASSQDYGPTEAFF

v_call: TRBV5-1
clone_size: -
j_call: TRBJ2-1
d_call: -
cdr3_nt: TGCGCCAGCAGCTTGCCATCTACAGAGGGTGATGAGCAGTTCTTC
cdr3_aa: CASSLPSTEGDEQFF

v_call: TRBV2
clone_size: many
j_call: TRBJ1-1
d_call: -
cdr3_nt: TGTGCCAGCAGTTTCGACACTCGCACTGAAGCTTTCTTT
cdr3_aa: CASSFDTRTEAFF

v_call: TRBV5-4
clone_size: -
j_call: TRBJ1-2
d_call: TRBD1
cdr3_nt: TGTGCCAGCAGCTTACCCCGGGACAGGTCTAACTATGGCTACACCTTC
cdr3_aa: CASSLPRDRSNYGYTF

v_call: TRBV2
clone_size: -
j_call: TRBJ1-6
d_call: -
cdr3_nt: TGTGCCAGCAGCTTGATCCTCCCCAGCTCCTATAATTCACCCCTCCACTTT
cdr3_aa: CASSLILPSSYNSPLHF

v_call: TRBV4-2
clone_size: -
j_call: TRBJ1-2
d_call: TRBD1
cdr3_nt: TGTGCCAGCAGCCCAAGACAGGGGATCTATGGCTACACCTTC
cdr3_aa: CASSPRQGIYGYTF

v_call: TRBV5-1
clone_size: -
j_call: TRBJ2-3
d_call: -
cdr3_nt: TGCGCCAGCAGCTTGGCTCTTCTAGCGAGCACTAGCACAGATACGCAGTATTTT
cdr3_aa: CASSLALLASTSTDTQYF

v_call: TRBV7-2
clone_size: -
j_call: TRBJ2-7
d_call: -
cdr3_nt: TGTGCCAGCAGCTTAAAGGCCGGCTCCGAGCAGTACTTC
cdr3_aa: CASSLKAGSEQYF

v_call: TRBV10-2
clone_size: medium-sized
j_call: TRBJ1-5
d_call: -
cdr3_nt: TGCGCCAGCACCAGACAGCTCAATCAGCCCCAGCATTTT
cdr3_aa: CASTRQLNQPQHF